The rows below give T cell receptor beta chains drawn from one sample of a study of blood T cell repertoires in COVID-19. Profiling relied on immunoSEQ multiplex PCR, and the TCRdb table lists in-frame clones only, not all of them. The profile shows around 290,000 clones, around 90% of them singletons. The sample comprised PBMCs or T cells enriched from blood (not recorded which). These receptors were taken from a woman aged 30 to 39 who had recovered from COVID-19. CDR3s include the opening cysteine and the closing phenylalanine or tryptophan. A D gene is named only where the DNA matches it firmly. Expanded clones are given a class, and other clones once, few, many or no size at all.

>TRBJ2-1|.|.|TRBV6-5
CASTGGLNNEQFF
TGTGCCAGCACGGGGGGCCTCAACAATGAGCAGTTCTTC
>TRBJ1-3|.|.|TRBV6-5
CASSYDGAPGNTIYF
TGTGCCAGCAGTTACGATGGGGCGCCCGGAAACACCATATATTTT
>TRBJ2-2|.|.|TRBV5-1
CASSLLGTVPGELFF
TGCGCCAGCAGCCTACTCGGGACTGTCCCCGGGGAGCTGTTTTTT
>TRBJ1-5|TRBD1|.|TRBV27
CASTHTGGGEPQHF
TGTGCCAGCACCCACACAGGGGGCGGTGAGCCCCAGCATTTT
>TRBJ2-7|.|.|TRBV5-5
CASSYQTQGFRAYEQYF
TGTGCCAGCAGCTACCAAACGCAGGGATTTCGTGCCTACGAGCAGTACTTC
>TRBJ2-5|TRBD2|once|TRBV27
CASSSLAGVLRETQYF
TGTGCCAGCAGTTCGCTAGCGGGAGTTCTTCGAGAGACCCAGTACTTC
>TRBJ2-2|TRBD2|once|TRBV14
CASSPLGGRSGRAGELFF
TGTGCCAGCAGTCCCCTTGGCGGGAGATCCGGACGGGCCGGGGAGCTGTTTTTT
>TRBJ2-3|TRBD2|.|TRBV7-2
CASRVSGGVSDTQYF
TGTGCCAGCAGGGTTAGCGGGGGGGTATCAGATACGCAGTATTTT
>TRBJ2-1|.|.|TRBV6-6
CATPLSSLEQGFF
TGTGCCACCCCTTTATCCTCCCTAGAACAAGGATTCTTC
>TRBJ2-7|.|.|TRBV6-5
CASSFGPGGYEQYF
TGTGCCAGCAGTTTCGGACCTGGGGGGTACGAGCAGTACTTC
>TRBJ1-1|.|once|TRBV7-9
CASSPMGGVNTEAFF
TGTGCCAGCAGCCCGATGGGGGGTGTGAACACTGAAGCTTTCTTT
>TRBJ2-5|TRBD1|.|TRBV5-4
CASSSKKGQVETQYF
TGTGCCAGCAGCTCCAAGAAAGGACAGGTAGAGACCCAGTACTTC
>TRBJ2-3|TRBD1|.|TRBV28
CASRIPRRGQDTQYF
TGTGCCAGCAGAATCCCTAGAAGGGGGCAAGATACGCAGTATTTT
>TRBJ1-4|TRBD1|.|TRBV24-1
CATSDSQGAQGNEKLFF
TGTGCCACCAGTGATTCCCAAGGGGCACAGGGGAATGAAAAACTGTTTTTT
>TRBJ2-5|TRBD2|.|TRBV6-2/TRBV6-3
CASSYPPGLAGGAARETQYF
TGTGCCAGCAGTTACCCTCCGGGACTAGCGGGAGGGGCTGCCAGGGAGACCCAGTACTTC
>TRBJ1-2|TRBD1|.|TRBV30
CAWSPSTDRMVIYGYTF
TGTGCCTGGAGTCCCTCGACGGACAGGATGGTGATCTATGGCTACACCTTC
>TRBJ1-2|.|.|TRBV2
CASRTRQTVYGYTF
TGTGCCAGCAGGACCCGACAGACAGTCTATGGCTACACCTTC
>TRBJ1-5|TRBD1|.|TRBV4-1
CASSQVQGAYSNQPQHF
TGCGCCAGCAGCCAAGTACAGGGGGCTTATAGCAATCAGCCCCAGCATTTT
>TRBJ1-2|.|.|TRBV27
CASSPTGSYGYTF
TGTGCCAGCAGTCCCACAGGGAGCTATGGCTACACCTTC
>TRBJ1-2|.|.|TRBV28
CASSRDQSGAGGYTF
TGTGCCAGCAGTCGCGACCAGTCAGGGGCGGGCGGCTACACCTTC
>TRBJ2-1|TRBD2|.|TRBV19
CASSNRGLAGFDEQFF
TGTGCCAGTAGTAACCGAGGACTAGCGGGGTTTGATGAGCAGTTCTTC
>TRBJ2-3|.|.|TRBV6-5
CASSTGTGAQYF
TGTGCCAGCAGTACCGGGACTGGTGCGCAGTATTTT
>TRBJ2-1|.|.|TRBV27
CASSRWQGMVDEQFF
TGTGCCAGCAGCCGTTGGCAGGGGATGGTGGATGAGCAGTTCTTC
>TRBJ2-3|TRBD2|.|TRBV7-2
CASSTTASGRTDTQYF
TGTGCCAGCAGCACCACGGCTAGCGGGAGAACAGATACGCAGTATTTT
>TRBJ2-3|.|.|TRBV4-2
CASSPGAASSTDTQYF
TGTGCCAGCAGCCCAGGGGCAGCCTCTAGCACAGATACGCAGTATTTT